This T cell receptor beta chain comes out of a study of cytomegalovirus exposure and HLA in healthy donors. Clones were sequenced by immunoSEQ multiplex PCR, and TCRdb holds only the in-frame ones, with some missing. The sample contains under 85,000 clones, 94% of which appear only once. The germline V gene encodes CDR1 SGHTA and CDR2 FQGNSA. CDR3 length equals 15 residues. Trimming took 5 bases from V and 0 from J, leaving 11 bases between them. This chain connects TRBV7-2 to TRBJ1-3; D unresolved. Sequenced: PBMCs. The clonotype originates from a woman aged 18-35 years in good health and CMV-seropositive. CDR3 in amino acids: CASSPGAYSGNTIYF. The CDR3 bases are TGTGCCAGCAGCCCCGGAGCCTACTCTGGAAACACCATATATTTT. The variable domain in full, completed from reference TRBV7-2 and TRBJ1-3, reads GAGVSQSPSNKVTEKGKDVELRCDPISGHTALYWYRQSLGQGLEFLIYFQGNSAPDKSGLPSDRFSAERTGGSVSTLTIQRTQQEDSAVYLCASSPGAYSGNTIYFGEGSWLTVV.